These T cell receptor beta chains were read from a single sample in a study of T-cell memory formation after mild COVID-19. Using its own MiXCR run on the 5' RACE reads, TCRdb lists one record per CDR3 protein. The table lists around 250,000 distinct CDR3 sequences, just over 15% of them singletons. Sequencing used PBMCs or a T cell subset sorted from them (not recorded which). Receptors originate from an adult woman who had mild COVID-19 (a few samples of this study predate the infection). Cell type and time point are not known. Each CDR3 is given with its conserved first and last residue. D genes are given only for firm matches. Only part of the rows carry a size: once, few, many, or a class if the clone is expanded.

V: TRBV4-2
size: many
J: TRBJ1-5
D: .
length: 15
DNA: TGTGCCAGCAGCCAAGCCGGGGATAGCAATCAGCCCCAGCATTTT
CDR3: CASSQAGDSNQPQHF

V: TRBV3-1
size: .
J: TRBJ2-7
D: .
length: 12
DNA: TGTGCCAGCAGCCAGAACAGGGTGCGGCAGTACTTC
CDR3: CASSQNRVRQYF

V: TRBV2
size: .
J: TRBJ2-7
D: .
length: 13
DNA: TGTGCCAGCTGCAGGACCCCGCTCCACGAGCAGTACTTC
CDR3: CASCRTPLHEQYF

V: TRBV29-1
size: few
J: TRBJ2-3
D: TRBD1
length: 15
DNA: TGCAGCGTTGAACCCGACAGGGGAGGCACAGATACGCAGTATTTT
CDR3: CSVEPDRGGTDTQYF

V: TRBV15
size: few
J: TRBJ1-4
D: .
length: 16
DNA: TGTGCCACCAGCGTCCGCAGGGGAGTAACTAATGAAAAACTGTTTTTT
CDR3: CATSVRRGVTNEKLFF

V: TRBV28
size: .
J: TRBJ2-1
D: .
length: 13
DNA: TGTGCCAGCAGCGGAAACTCCTACAATGAGCAGTTCTTC
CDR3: CASSGNSYNEQFF

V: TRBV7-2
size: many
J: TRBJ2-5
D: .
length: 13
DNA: TGCGCCAGCAGCTTGAGCCCTCAAGAGACCCAGTACTTC
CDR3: CASSLSPQETQYF

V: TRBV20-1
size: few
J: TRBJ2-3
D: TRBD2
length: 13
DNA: TGCAGTGCGCGACTAGCGGGAGTGATGTCGCAGTATTTT
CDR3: CSARLAGVMSQYF

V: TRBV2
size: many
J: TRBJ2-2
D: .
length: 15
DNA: TGTGCCAGCAACTCTATAGGGGGAGACACCGGGGAGCTGTTTTTT
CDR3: CASNSIGGDTGELFF

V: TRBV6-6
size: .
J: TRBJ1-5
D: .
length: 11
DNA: TGTGCCACCTCGCGGGATCAGCCCCAGCATTTT
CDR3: CATSRDQPQHF

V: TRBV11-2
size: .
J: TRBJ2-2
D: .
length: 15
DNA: TGTGCCAGCAGCATTGCGGGGCTACGGGCCGGGGAGCTGTTTTTT
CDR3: CASSIAGLRAGELFF

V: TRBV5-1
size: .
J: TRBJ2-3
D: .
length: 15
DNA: TGCGCCAGCAGCTTGCGGCCCGGATACACAGATACGCAGTATTTT
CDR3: CASSLRPGYTDTQYF

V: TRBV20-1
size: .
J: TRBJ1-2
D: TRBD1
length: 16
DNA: TGCAGTGCTAGAGATTTAGCAAGGACAGGAAACTATGGCTACACCTTC
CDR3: CSARDLARTGNYGYTF

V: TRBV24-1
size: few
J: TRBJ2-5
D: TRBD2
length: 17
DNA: TGTGCCACCAGTCCAAATTTCGGACTAGCGGAAAAAGAGACCCAGTACTTC
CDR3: CATSPNFGLAEKETQYF

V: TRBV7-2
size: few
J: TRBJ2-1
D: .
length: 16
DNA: TGTGCCAGCAGCTTAGTGCTAGGGACTGGAGACAATGAGCAGTTCTTC
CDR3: CASSLVLGTGDNEQFF

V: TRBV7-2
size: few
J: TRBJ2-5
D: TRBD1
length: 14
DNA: TGTGCCAGCAGGACTCTGACAGGGCAAGAGACCCAGTACTTC
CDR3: CASRTLTGQETQYF

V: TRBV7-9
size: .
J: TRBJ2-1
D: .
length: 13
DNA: TGTGCCAGCAGGGGCAGGGCTGGAAATGAGCAGTTCTTC
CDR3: CASRGRAGNEQFF

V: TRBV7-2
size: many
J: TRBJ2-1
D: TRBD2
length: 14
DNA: TGTGCCAGCAGTCTAGCGGGAGAGCACAATGAGCAGTTCTTC
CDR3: CASSLAGEHNEQFF

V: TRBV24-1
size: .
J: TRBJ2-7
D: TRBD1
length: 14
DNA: TGTGCCACCAGCCATCGTGGACAGGGTGGCGAGCAGTACTTC
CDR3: CATSHRGQGGEQYF

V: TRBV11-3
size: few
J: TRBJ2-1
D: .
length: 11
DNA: TGTGCCAGCAGCTTACAGGTTGAGCAGTTCTTC
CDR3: CASSLQVEQFF

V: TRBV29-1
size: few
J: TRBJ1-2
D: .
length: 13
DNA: TGCAGCGTCCGGGACACCCCCCGGGGTGGCTACACCTTC
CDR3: CSVRDTPRGGYTF

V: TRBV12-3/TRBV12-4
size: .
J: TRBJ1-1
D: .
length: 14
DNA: TGTGCCAGCAGTTTTTGGGGAAGAGACACTGAAGCTTTCTTT
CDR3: CASSFWGRDTEAFF

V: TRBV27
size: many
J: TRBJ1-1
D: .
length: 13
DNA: TGTGCCAGCAGGGGGGTAGGGAACACTGAAGCTTTCTTT
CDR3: CASRGVGNTEAFF

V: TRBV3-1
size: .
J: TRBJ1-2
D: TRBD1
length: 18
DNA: TGTGCCAGCAGCCGATGGACGATCGCGGGACAGGGGGCCGAAGGCTACACCTTC
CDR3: CASSRWTIAGQGAEGYTF

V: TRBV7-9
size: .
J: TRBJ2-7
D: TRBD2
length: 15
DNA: TGTGCCAGCAGCTCGGGACTAGCGGGAGTCAACGAGCAGTACTTC
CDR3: CASSSGLAGVNEQYF

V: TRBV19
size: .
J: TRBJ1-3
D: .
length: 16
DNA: TGTGCCAGTAGTATTCTGGGGGCTGTGACCGGAAACACCATATATTTT
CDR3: CASSILGAVTGNTIYF

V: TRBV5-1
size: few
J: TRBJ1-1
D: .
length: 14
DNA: TGCGCCAGCGCGGGGACCGCTCGAGACACTGAAGCTTTCTTT
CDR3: CASAGTARDTEAFF

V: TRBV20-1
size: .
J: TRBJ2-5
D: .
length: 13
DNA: TGCAGTGCTACCGACCGGTTCCAAGAGACCCAGTACTTC
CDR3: CSATDRFQETQYF

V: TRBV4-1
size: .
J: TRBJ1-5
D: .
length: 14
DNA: TGCGCCAGCAGCCAAGCCGGCCTGGTGGGGCCCCAGCATTTT
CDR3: CASSQAGLVGPQHF

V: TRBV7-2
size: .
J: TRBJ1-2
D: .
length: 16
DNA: TGTGCCAGCAGCTTGCCGGGCAGCTGGGGGGACTATGGCTACACCTTC
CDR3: CASSLPGSWGDYGYTF

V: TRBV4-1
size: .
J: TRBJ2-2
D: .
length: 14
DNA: TGCGCCAGCAGGCGGACACCGAACACCGGGGAGCTGTTTTTT
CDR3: CASRRTPNTGELFF

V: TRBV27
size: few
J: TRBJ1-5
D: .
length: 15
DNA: TGTGCCACTCGGGACATCTCTTATAGCAATCAGCCCCAGCATTTT
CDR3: CATRDISYSNQPQHF